The clone carrying this T cell receptor beta chain was seen repeatedly, ten times or more. TCRdb analysed the RACE reads with MiXCR anew, one entry per CDR3 protein. The sample carries tens of thousands of distinct CDR3 sequences, 6% to 8.5% recorded once. This CDR3 region has 13 residues. V shed 5 bases, J shed 6 bases, and the junction held 6 bases outside the gene matches. In germline, CDR1 is KGHSH, CDR2 LQKENI. The sample originates from a study of human T cells and chemical hapten exposure. Study details: Diphenylcyclopropenone was applied weekly to patients' scalps across the approximately 25-week study.

The time point: patch test 2, 6 weeks after DPC sensitization. Documented treatment: therapeutic diphenylcyclopropenone sensitization with weekly scalp DPC. Total RNA came from unfractionated whole blood. The TCR originated in a woman aged 25 to 39 with alopecia areata. Some clones in this sample may be carry-over from other donors' samples. The gene calls are TRBV18 and TRBJ1-1, with TRBD1 matching over 7 bases. The source material was whole blood, sampled in connection with sensitization to the hapten diphenylcyclopropenone (DPC). CDR3 coding DNA: TGTGCCAGCTCAGCCGACAGGGACGCTGAAGCTTTCTTT. It encodes CASSADRDAEAFF.